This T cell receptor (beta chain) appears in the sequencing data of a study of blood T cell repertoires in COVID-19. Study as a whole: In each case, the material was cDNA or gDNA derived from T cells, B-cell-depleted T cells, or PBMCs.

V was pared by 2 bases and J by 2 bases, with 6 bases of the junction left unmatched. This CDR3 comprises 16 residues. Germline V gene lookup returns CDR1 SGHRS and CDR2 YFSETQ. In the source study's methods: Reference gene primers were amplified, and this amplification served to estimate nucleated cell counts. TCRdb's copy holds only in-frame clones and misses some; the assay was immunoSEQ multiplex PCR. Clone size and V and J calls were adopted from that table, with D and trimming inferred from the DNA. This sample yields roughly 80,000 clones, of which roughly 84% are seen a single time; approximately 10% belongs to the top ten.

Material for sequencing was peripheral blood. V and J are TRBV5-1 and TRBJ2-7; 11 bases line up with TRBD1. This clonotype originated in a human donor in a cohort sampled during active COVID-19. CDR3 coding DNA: TGCGCCAGCAGCTTCGACCCGGGACAGGGGGCCTACGAGCAGTACTTC. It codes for CASSFDPGQGAYEQYF.